This record covers a single T cell receptor (beta chain). This clonotype was counted only a few times. Its antigen is not yet known. No clone much larger than this one lies a single base away; base qualities are absent. The treatment or condition label, as the study defines it: allogeneic hematopoietic cell transplantation with graft depleted of TCRalphabeta T cells and CD19 B cells. The children who served as transplant recipients had been given grafts of TCRalphabeta/CD19-depleted allogeneic hematopoietic cells. The data are from a study of T-cell reconstitution after alpha-beta-depleted transplantation in children (dated by TCRdb to about 2016). About the investigation overall: Using TCR repertoire profiling, the study quantitatively followed how T-cell immune reconstitution unfolded in children after TCRalphabeta/CD19-depleted allogeneic hematopoietic cell transplantation. On the study overall, not on this receptor specifically: In some patients, the high TCRbeta diversity seen at day 60 was put down to recipient T cells and intrathymic progenitors that had survived conditioning. About two months after transplant, the apparently early recovery of alphabetaT-cell counts reportedly depended on just several hundred clones that had expanded rapidly and came from non-depleted graft cells. Over subsequent months, a decline in hyperexpanded clone frequencies was noted, and after one year, T-cell counts and TCRbeta diversity were mostly ascribed to newly produced T cells.

The CDR1 and CDR2 encoded by the germline V gene are MGHDK and SYGVNS. Trimming costs V 3 bases and J 1 base, and their ends lie 12 bases apart. There are 15 amino acids in the CDR3, from cysteine to phenylalanine inclusive. CDR3 DNA only is kept here, 45 bases in frame from base 1. Library generation was performed with PCR. The listed sequencing device is Illumina HiSeq 2500. TCR libraries were prepared with molecular barcoding, using unique molecular identifiers to normalize TCRbeta repertoire quantification. The public reads were quality trimmed at Q25 with fastp and then assembled into clones with MiXCR by TCRdb, keeping productive beta chains. Rows merge per CDR3 protein into single entries with the most common DNA and genes. This sample lists 200,000 to 300,000 distinct CDR3 sequences; 20% to 30% were detected once. Around 4.8% of the sample rests with the top ten.

Specimen: PBMCs, mostly from graft donor cells, collected 360 days after TCRalphabeta/CD19-depleted stem cell transplant. Rearrangement joined TRBV25-1 to TRBJ2-5; TRBD2 could be the D gene, as 5 bases match. The receptor comes from a female patient between 2 and 15 years old who had a stem cell transplant for congenital amegakaryocytic thrombocytopenia, so the T cells may come from the graft donor. CDR3 protein: CASSEGGGFQETQYF. In nucleotides, the sequence is TGTGCCAGCAGTGAGGGTGGCGGGTTCCAAGAGACCCAGTACTTC.